This is a list of T cell receptor beta chains from one sample in a study of OX40 agonist ivuxolimab in advanced cancers. Produced via immunoSEQ multiplex PCR; TCRdb's table is partial and in-frame only. The repertoire holds some 8,000 clones, 70% to 90% seen once, with about 2.1% in the top ten. The sequencing used CD4+ or CD8+ T cells sorted from blood, collected in a trial of the OX40 agonist ivuxolimab. The receptors were gathered from an adult with an advanced solid tumor such as melanoma, head and neck, liver or kidney cancer. CDR3s include the opening cysteine and the closing phenylalanine or tryptophan. A D gene is named only where the DNA matches it firmly. The size of a clone is reported for some rows only, either as once, few or many, or as a class for expanded clones.

size	D	V	J	DNA	CDR3
NA	NA	TRBV18	TRBJ1-1	TGTGCCAGCTCACCACAGACAGAGAACACTGAAGCTTTCTTT	CASSPQTENTEAFF
NA	TRBD1	TRBV9	TRBJ1-2	TGTGCCAGCAGCGTAACCCCCGCAGGACAGGGCAATGGCTACACCTTC	CASSVTPAGQGNGYTF
NA	TRBD1	TRBV6-1	TRBJ2-7	TGTGCCAGCAGTGGGGGGACAGGGGCAAGCTCCTACGAGCAGTACTTC	CASSGGTGASSYEQYF
NA	TRBD1	TRBV5-1	TRBJ1-1	TGCGCCAGCAGCTTGCAGGGACAGGGAAGCACTGAAGCTTTCTTT	CASSLQGQGSTEAFF
NA	NA	TRBV4-3	TRBJ2-2	TGCGCCAGCAGCCAAGATAGGCGGCCGGGACGCAGAATCACCGGGGAGCTGTTTTTT	CASSQDRRPGRRITGELFF
NA	NA	TRBV10-3	TRBJ2-3	TGTGCCATCAGTGAGACGACCTGGCCAGATACGCAGTATTTT	CAISETTWPDTQYF
NA	NA	TRBV6-1	TRBJ1-1	TGTGCCAGCAGTGACTGGTTCGGCCTTGAGCCTGAAGCTTTCTTT	CASSDWFGLEPEAFF
few	NA	TRBV7-2	TRBJ1-2	TGTGCCAGCAGCCACTATACCACAGGGAAGGGCGGCTACACCTTC	CASSHYTTGKGGYTF
once	TRBD2	TRBV28	TRBJ2-1	TGTGCCAGCACGGGGGGGAGGGACAATGAGCAGTTCTTC	CASTGGRDNEQFF
NA	TRBD2	TRBV18	TRBJ2-3	TGTGCCAGCTCACCCTCGGGGACTAGCAGCACAGATACGCAGTATTTT	CASSPSGTSSTDTQYF
few	NA	TRBV6-1	TRBJ1-2	TGTGCCAGCAGTGAAGTCGGACCCCAGGGCTACACCTTC	CASSEVGPQGYTF
NA	NA	TRBV18	TRBJ1-1	TGTGCCGGCTCACCAAGGAACACGGCTGCGACTGAAGCTTTCTTT	CAGSPRNTAATEAFF
NA	NA	TRBV9	TRBJ2-7	TGTGCCAGCAGCGCTCGGGACGGACCCTACGAGCAGTACTTC	CASSARDGPYEQYF
NA	TRBD1	TRBV30	TRBJ1-1	TGTGCCTGGGACAGGGGGAACACTGAAGCTTTCTTT	CAWDRGNTEAFF
NA	NA	TRBV18	TRBJ2-3	TGTGCCAGCTCACGGTCTCGGGCCCCGGTCGGCGCAGATACGCAGTATTTT	CASSRSRAPVGADTQYF
NA	NA	TRBV4-1	TRBJ2-5	TGCGCCAGCAGCCATGACCGCCCGACAACGGACAAGGAGACCCAGTACTTC	CASSHDRPTTDKETQYF
NA	NA	TRBV7-8	TRBJ2-1	TGTGCCAGCAGCCCACTTAGGGCCTTAGCGGAGGGGGGATACAATGAGCAGTTCTTC	CASSPLRALAEGGYNEQFF
NA	NA	TRBV28	TRBJ1-1	TGTGCCAGCACCTCTGCGGGGCGGCTCAACACTGAAGCTTTCTTT	CASTSAGRLNTEAFF
NA	TRBD1	TRBV9	TRBJ1-3	TGTGCCAGCAGCGAGCACGCCGGGACAGGGGCCTCTGGAAACACCATATATTTT	CASSEHAGTGASGNTIYF
NA	TRBD2	TRBV11-3	TRBJ2-3	TGTGCCAGCAGTTCTAGCGGGAGGGCCGATACGCAGTATTTT	CASSSSGRADTQYF
NA	TRBD1	TRBV7-2	TRBJ2-5	TGTGCCAGCAGCAAGGACAGGGCCGAGACCCAGTACTTC	CASSKDRAETQYF
few	NA	TRBV9	TRBJ2-1	TGTGCCAGCAGCGTAGCTGGACAGTCCTCTTACAATGAGCAGTTCTTC	CASSVAGQSSYNEQFF
NA	NA	TRBV7-9	TRBJ2-5	TGTGCCAGCAGCTCCTACCAAGAGACCCAGTACTTC	CASSSYQETQYF
NA	NA	TRBV27	TRBJ2-2	TGTGCCAGCAGCCTCCATTATTCACTTGCGAACACCGGGGAGCTGTTTTTT	CASSLHYSLANTGELFF